This TCR beta chain was identified during a study of early T cells in non-severe SARS-CoV-2 infection. Findings of the study overall: The VDJdb matching leaned toward anti-spike CD8 responses and overlooked private and CD4 specificities.

Comments on this clonotype: Its target is unknown.

The CDR3 is 13 residues long. V was cut by 6 bases and J by 1 base, with 12 bases left in between. Germline V gene data show CDR1 as SQVTM and CDR2 as ANQGSEA. From the 5' RACE reads, TCRdb called clonotypes with MiXCR, one entry per CDR3 protein. The table lists about 90,000 distinct CDR3 sequences, around 15% of them singletons. The chain uses TRBV29-1 and TRBJ2-5, with D hard to call. This sequence was found in an adult who was a healthcare worker with PCR-confirmed SARS-CoV-2 infection or an uninfected control (not recorded which). The sample consisted of whole blood. The CDR3 region has the DNA TGCAGCGTGACCCCCACCGCCCAAGAGACCCAGTACTTC. As protein: CSVTPTAQETQYF.